The 20 T cell receptor beta chains reported below all come from one sample, sequenced in a study of early T cells in non-severe SARS-CoV-2 infection. TCRdb re-called the 5' RACE reads with MiXCR, one entry per CDR3 protein. The table records about 50,000 distinct CDR3 sequences, roughly 6.1% of them present only once. The sequencing used whole blood, collected at baseline. Every receptor here comes from an adult who was a healthcare worker with PCR-confirmed SARS-CoV-2 infection or an uninfected control (not recorded which).

The gene calls are TRBV7-2 and TRBJ2-7; D may be TRBD2 (5 bases). V was shortened by 0 bases and J by 5 bases, with 8 bases between the two germline ends. The CDR3 spans 13 residues. In germline, CDR1 is SGHTA, CDR2 FQGNSA. This chain's CDR3 is CASSLARGNEQYF. Written as DNA, the CDR3 is TGTGCCAGCAGCTTAGCAAGAGGGAACGAGCAGTACTTC.

This clonotype was seen only a few times. The chain joins TRBV7-3 to TRBJ1-6; no clear D. The ends were cut back, 5 bases at V and 7 bases at J, with 9 bases in the middle. This CDR3 is built from 13 residues. The germline V gene encodes CDR1 SGHTA and CDR2 FQGTGA. DNA for the CDR3: TGTGCCAGCAGCCAAAATAGCAATTCACCCCTCCACTTT. The encoded protein is CASSQNSNSPLHF.

This clonotype was seen at least ten times. This CDR3 is CATIGTMGRTPYGYTF. The CDR3 DNA is TGTGCCACCATCGGGACTATGGGGCGGACTCCCTATGGCTACACCTTC. V gene TRBV28 combines with J gene TRBJ1-2; D possibly corresponds to TRBD1 (5 bases). The V gene lost 10 bases and the J gene lost 4 bases, with 25 bases spanning the gap. This CDR3 comprises 16 residues. Germline loops: CDR1 MDHEN, CDR2 SYDVKM.

The V call is TRBV28, the J call TRBJ2-7; D is unclear. V was trimmed by 6 bases and J by 2 bases, leaving 14 bases between them. CDR3 length: 14 residues. Germline CDR1 MDHEN, CDR2 SYDVKM. The CDR3 DNA follows: TGTGCCAGCAGAGCCAACGGATTTCCCTACGAGCAGTACTTC. It specifies CASRANGFPYEQYF.

The genes are TRBV4-1 and TRBJ2-1, with 8 bases fitting TRBD2. V trimming: 1 base; J trimming: 0 bases; junction bases outside the gene matches: 5. The CDR3 consists of 17 residues. CDR1 and CDR2 from the germline V gene are MGHRA and YSYEKL. The CDR3: CASSQGAAGGSYNEQFF. CDR3 nucleotides: TGCGCCAGCAGCCAAGGCGCGGCGGGAGGCTCCTACAATGAGCAGTTCTTC.

This clonotype has just a few counts. The chain combines TRBV15 with TRBJ2-7; possible D gene TRBD2, 6 bases. CDR3 size: 14 residues. V lost 6 bases and J lost 2, with 14 bases in between. The germline V gene has CDR1 LNHNV and CDR2 YYDKDF (reference sequence). The DNA of the CDR3 is TGTGCCACCAGGGATGGCGGGGTCCCCTACGAGCAGTACTTC. It yields the protein CATRDGGVPYEQYF.

This clonotype is deemed medium-sized. The chain is built from TRBV28 and TRBJ2-3, with D possibly matching TRBD1 (6 bases). This CDR3 contains 13 residues. Trimming removed 10 bases at V and 2 bases at J, with 13 bases between. Germline values: CDR1 MDHEN, CDR2 SYDVKM. The CDR3 reads CATRQANTDTQYF. The DNA of the CDR3 is TGTGCCACCCGACAGGCCAACACAGATACGCAGTATTTT.

In its sample, this clonotype was seen many times. The genes are TRBV11-1 and TRBJ2-5; 7 nucleotides match TRBD1. J was trimmed by 6 bases and V by 5 bases; bases with no gene match: 12. Germline assignment: CDR1 SGHAT and CDR2 FQDESV (reference sequence). The CDR3 covers 15 residues. Written as DNA, the CDR3 is TGTGCCAGCAGCATTCGGGACAGCTTTGCAAAGACCCAGTACTTC. Amino acids: CASSIRDSFAKTQYF. The whole variable domain, filled in from reference TRBV11-1 and TRBJ2-5, reads EAEVAQSPRYKITEKSQAVAFWCDPISGHATLYWYRQILGQGPELLVQFQDESVVDDSQLPKDRFSAERLKGVDSTLKIQPAELGDSAMYLCASSIRDSFAKTQYFGPGTRLLVL.

CDR3 bases: TGTGCCACCGGGGCCTCCGTAATCTCTGGGGCCAACGTCCTGACTTTC. It is translated as CATGASVISGANVLTF. V and J are TRBV24-1 and TRBJ2-6, with TRBD1 as a possible D gene (5 bases). V lost 9 bases and J 0 bases, leaving 14 bases between the germline ends. The CDR3 is 16 amino acids. Germline CDR1 KGHDR, CDR2 SFDVKD.

The V call is TRBV7-3, the J call TRBJ2-1, with 9 positions matching TRBD1. This CDR3 comprises 14 residues. The trim removed 2 bases at V and 6 bases at J, leaving 2 bases unmatched. The germline CDR1 and CDR2 sequences are SGHTA and FQGTGA. For the CDR3, the DNA is TGTGCCAGCAGCTTAGACAGGGGGAGCAATGAGCAGTTCTTC. Protein sequence: CASSLDRGSNEQFF.

This clonotype was detected many times. The rearrangement links TRBV20-1 to TRBJ2-3, with 7 bases aligning to TRBD2. V was clipped by 0 bases and J by 0 bases; unmatched bases: 6. Germline CDR1 is DFQATT and CDR2 is SNEGSKA (reference sequence). The length of the CDR3 is 16 residues. CDR3 residues: CSARDLFGRSTDTQYF. Written as DNA, the CDR3 is TGCAGTGCTAGAGACCTTTTCGGGAGGAGCACAGATACGCAGTATTTT.

In its sample, this clonotype was seen once. V gene TRBV10-2 combines with J gene TRBJ2-3; no clear D gene. Trimming cost V 10 bases and J 7 bases, with 9 bases left between them. Germline V lookup: CDR1 WSHSY, CDR2 SAAADI. The CDR3 has 10 amino acids. The CDR3 nucleotides read TGCGCCAAACCTAGTAATACGCAGTATTTT. Translation gives CAKPSNTQYF.

This clonotype was found a few times. V usage is TRBV27 and J usage is TRBJ2-1; D remains unclear. The V and J ends lost 3 bases and 0 bases respectively, with 9 bases between them. Germline CDR1 MNHEY, CDR2 SMNVEV (reference sequence). CDR3 size: 15 residues. CDR3 residues: CASSFLLSSYNEQFF. CDR3 nucleotide sequence: TGTGCCAGCAGTTTTCTGCTGAGCTCCTACAATGAGCAGTTCTTC.

V is TRBV29-1 and J is TRBJ2-7, with 9 bases that match TRBD1. This CDR3 spans 15 amino acids. V trimming: 6 bases; J trimming: 2 bases; junction bases outside the gene matches: 11. Germline V lookup: CDR1 SQVTM, CDR2 ANQGSEA. The CDR3 loop reads CSVAHSGTGPYEQYF. CDR3 in DNA: TGCAGCGTCGCTCATTCCGGGACAGGGCCCTACGAGCAGTACTTC.

This clonotype was counted between two and nine times. The chain has TRBV6-5 and TRBJ2-7; 13 bases agree with TRBD2. This CDR3 is built from 16 residues. V lost 4 bases, J lost 5 bases, and 8 bases stayed unmatched. Germline CDR1 and CDR2: MNHEY and SVGAGI. The CDR3 DNA reads TGTGCCAGCAGTTTCAGGACTAGCGGGAGAATGGACGAGCAGTACTTC. It translates to CASSFRTSGRMDEQYF.

This clonotype came up many times. The chain couples TRBV5-1 to TRBJ2-1; TRBD1 agrees at 7 bases. The CDR3 has 13 amino acids. Per germline, CDR1 SGHRS and CDR2 YFSETQ. V lost 5 bases and J lost 3; bases outside the gene matches: 2. The CDR3 bases are TGCGCCAGCAGGGACAGGAACTACAATGAGCAGTTCTTC. Its translation is CASRDRNYNEQFF.

This clonotype was seen repeatedly, ten times or more. CDR3 loop: CASSIVNEQFF. The CDR3 DNA follows: TGTGCCAGTAGTATAGTCAATGAGCAGTTCTTC. The chain employs TRBV19 and TRBJ2-1, with D unresolved. Trimming pared 1 base from V and 6 bases from J, leaving 1 base between. The CDR3 is made up of 11 amino acids. Germline lookup yields CDR1 LNHDA and CDR2 SQIVND (reference sequence).

This chain links TRBV27 with TRBJ2-3, with D possibly being TRBD1 (6 bases). The CDR3 totals 14 residues. From germline, CDR1 is MNHEY and CDR2 SMNVEV (reference sequence). Deletions cut 4 bases from V and 5 bases from J, with 13 bases between. CDR3 sequence (DNA): TGTGCCAGCAGTTCCATCCACAGGGAAGATACGCAGTATTTT. As protein: CASSSIHREDTQYF.

In its sample, this clonotype was seen many times. This sequence joins TRBV5-6 and TRBJ2-5; TRBD1 might be the D (6 bases). This CDR3 has 17 residues. CDR1 and CDR2 from the germline V gene are SGHDT and YYEEEE. V was shortened by 2 bases and J by 1 base, with 18 bases between the two germline ends. The CDR3 here is CASSLWAGEQGQETQYF. CDR3 bases: TGTGCCAGCAGCTTATGGGCGGGCGAACAGGGCCAAGAGACCCAGTACTTC.

The table lists this clonotype with a few counts. The CDR3 DNA is TGTGCCAGCAGTGAGTCTAGGGTGGCGAATCAGCCCCAGCATTTT. It translates to CASSESRVANQPQHF. V usage is TRBV2 and J usage is TRBJ1-5; D uncertain. CDR3 length: 15 amino acids. Germline V CDR1 and CDR2: SNHLY, FYNNEI. The V and J ends lost 3 bases and 4 bases respectively, with 13 bases between them.